These T cell receptor beta chains were read from a single sample in a study of naive and memory T cell subsets. TCRdb independently ran MiXCR on the UMI-ligation and nested PCR reads; one entry per CDR3 protein. The table includes about 120,000 distinct CDR3 sequences, approximately 37% detected once. Sequencing was done on a sample of central memory CD4+ T cells from blood. The receptor source for this set is a human donor in good health. Each CDR3 is given with its conserved first and last residue. The D gene is left open where the match is weak. Size is stated for part of the rows, as once, few or many counts, or as a class when the clone is expanded.

J gene,clone size,V gene,D gene,CDR3 protein,CDR3 DNA
TRBJ1-2,few,TRBV5-1,.,CASSYPTGNYGYTF,TGCGCCAGCAGCTACCCGACAGGAAACTATGGCTACACCTTC
TRBJ2-5,few,TRBV6-2/TRBV6-3,.,CASGLWTKTQYF,TGTGCCAGCGGACTATGGACCAAGACCCAGTACTTC
TRBJ2-1,.,TRBV20-1,TRBD2,CSARGSSGRGEQFF,TGCAGTGCTAGAGGGTCGAGCGGGAGAGGTGAGCAGTTCTTC
TRBJ2-3,few,TRBV10-2,.,CASGPLLDTQYF,TGCGCCAGCGGCCCATTATTAGATACGCAGTATTTT
TRBJ1-5,.,TRBV12-3/TRBV12-4,.,CASSRGTNQPQHF,TGTGCCAGCAGTCGGGGGACCAATCAGCCCCAGCATTTT
TRBJ1-2,.,TRBV29-1,.,CSVEEGYTF,TGCAGCGTTGAAGAAGGCTACACCTTC
TRBJ2-1,.,TRBV7-2,TRBD2,CASSLNGLAAHNEQFF,TGTGCCAGCAGCTTGAACGGACTAGCGGCCCACAATGAGCAGTTCTTC
TRBJ2-4,.,TRBV5-6,.,CASSLGLAKNIQYF,TGTGCCAGCAGCTTAGGTCTGGCCAAAAACATTCAGTACTTC
TRBJ1-5,.,TRBV28,.,CATTGGDFGNQPQHF,TGTGCCACCACGGGGGGGGACTTCGGCAATCAGCCCCAGCATTTT
TRBJ2-5,.,TRBV28,.,CASSFWDGQETQYF,TGTGCCAGCAGTTTTTGGGATGGCCAAGAGACCCAGTACTTC
TRBJ2-3,.,TRBV11-1,TRBD2,CASSGPAGVSDTQYF,TGTGCCAGCAGCGGCCCAGCGGGAGTTTCAGATACGCAGTATTTT
TRBJ1-5,.,TRBV6-1,.,CASSSDRIKQPQHF,TGTGCCAGCAGTTCAGACAGGATAAAGCAGCCCCAGCATTTT
TRBJ1-1,.,TRBV28,.,CASSPEGVPVEAFF,TGTGCCAGCAGTCCCGAGGGGGTTCCAGTGGAAGCTTTCTTT
TRBJ2-3,.,TRBV18,.,CASSPPDLLATDTQYF,TGTGCCAGCTCACCACCGGACCTTTTAGCAACAGATACGCAGTATTTT
TRBJ1-5,once,TRBV6-6,.,CASSLSIRSNQPQHF,TGTGCCAGCAGTTTGAGCATACGAAGCAATCAGCCCCAGCATTTT
TRBJ2-5,.,TRBV27,.,CASSPRQSRGTQYF,TGTGCCAGCAGTCCACGACAGTCGCGGGGGACCCAGTACTTC
TRBJ2-2,few,TRBV28,.,CASLRIANTGELFF,TGTGCCAGCTTAAGGATAGCGAACACCGGGGAGCTGTTTTTT
TRBJ1-1,.,TRBV3-1,.,CASSRPNTEAFF,TGTGCCAGCAGCAGACCGAACACTGAAGCTTTCTTT
TRBJ2-5,.,TRBV5-4,.,CASSLRQGSRETQYF,TGTGCCAGCAGCTTGCGCCAGGGGAGCCGAGAGACCCAGTACTTC
TRBJ2-5,few,TRBV27,TRBD2,CASSRLARQETQYF,TGTGCCAGCTCTAGACTAGCCCGGCAAGAGACCCAGTACTTC
TRBJ2-7,few,TRBV19,TRBD1,CASSTRDRAAEQYF,TGTGCCAGTAGTACCCGAGACAGGGCAGCCGAGCAGTACTTC
TRBJ1-3,once,TRBV3-1,.,CASSPKRIGNTIYF,TGTGCCAGCAGCCCCAAGAGGATTGGAAACACCATATATTTT
TRBJ2-1,few,TRBV27,TRBD1,CASRDRGPYNEQFF,TGTGCCAGCAGAGACAGGGGGCCCTACAATGAGCAGTTCTTC
TRBJ2-1,.,TRBV20-1,TRBD1,CSARTGDEQFF,TGCAGTGCAAGGACAGGGGATGAGCAGTTCTTC
TRBJ2-5,.,TRBV21-1,.,CASSKDVEETQYF,TGTGCCAGCAGCAAAGACGTGGAGGAGACCCAGTACTTC
TRBJ2-3,.,TRBV19,TRBD1,CASSIPTGTGGSTQYF,TGTGCCAGTAGTATTCCGACCGGGACAGGGGGGAGTACGCAGTATTTT
TRBJ1-3,few,TRBV5-1,.,CASSEKSYSGNTIYF,TGCGCCAGCAGCGAAAAGTCATACTCTGGAAACACCATATATTTT
TRBJ1-1,many,TRBV20-1,TRBD1,CSAPQGMNTEAFF,TGCAGTGCCCCACAGGGGATGAACACTGAAGCTTTCTTT
TRBJ2-1,.,TRBV12-5,TRBD2,CASGTLKTSQLSEQFF,TGTGCTAGTGGTACTCTGAAGACTAGCCAACTCTCCGAGCAGTTCTTC
TRBJ2-1,.,TRBV6-5,TRBD1,CASSGTGAPSYNEQFF,TGTGCCAGCAGTGGAACAGGGGCCCCCTCCTACAATGAGCAGTTCTTC
TRBJ2-1,few,TRBV19,.,CASSIQGISSYNEQFF,TGTGCCAGTAGTATCCAAGGCATCAGCTCCTACAATGAGCAGTTCTTC
TRBJ2-2,few,TRBV3-1,.,CASSQTGRSLTLRGTGELFF,TGTGCCAGCAGCCAAACTGGTAGATCCCTAACCCTCCGAGGCACCGGGGAGCTGTTTTTT
TRBJ2-1,few,TRBV28,TRBD2,CASSSPSGSYNEQFF,TGTGCCAGCAGTTCCCCTAGCGGGTCCTACAATGAGCAGTTCTTC
TRBJ2-7,.,TRBV7-6,.,CASSFQGHEQYF,TGTGCCAGCAGCTTCCAAGGACACGAGCAGTACTTC
TRBJ2-5,few,TRBV5-1,.,CASSLAPAQETQYF,TGCGCCAGCAGCTTGGCGCCAGCGCAAGAGACCCAGTACTTC
TRBJ1-2,.,TRBV2,.,CASSENGGTAGYTF,TGTGCCAGCAGTGAAAACGGAGGGACGGCTGGCTACACCTTC
TRBJ2-7,.,TRBV29-1,TRBD1,CSVGTGGYEQYF,TGCAGCGTTGGGACAGGGGGCTACGAGCAGTACTTC
TRBJ2-1,few,TRBV28,.,CASSPALLGIVNDEQFF,TGTGCCAGCAGTCCCGCGCTTCTTGGGATTGTTAACGATGAGCAGTTCTTC
TRBJ2-3,few,TRBV27,TRBD2,CASSLLAGATQYF,TGTGCCAGCAGTTTACTAGCGGGAGCTACGCAGTATTTT
TRBJ2-1,.,TRBV20-1,.,CSAVGPFYNEQFF,TGCAGTGCTGTTGGACCATTTTACAATGAGCAGTTCTTC
TRBJ2-7,few,TRBV7-3,TRBD2,CASRTRLADSYEQYF,TGTGCCAGCAGAACCAGACTAGCGGACTCCTACGAGCAGTACTTC
TRBJ1-4,few,TRBV6-6,.,CASSWAATNEKLFF,TGTGCCAGCAGTTGGGCTGCAACTAATGAAAAACTGTTTTTT
TRBJ2-1,.,TRBV29-1,.,CSVEGGGTTYNEQFF,TGCAGCGTTGAAGGAGGGGGGACGACGTACAATGAGCAGTTCTTC
TRBJ2-1,few,TRBV5-4,TRBD2,CASSLGLAGGFGLKFF,TGTGCCAGCAGCTTGGGACTAGCGGGAGGATTTGGCTTGAAGTTCTTC
TRBJ1-3,few,TRBV11-2,.,CASSPSKRQSGNTIYF,TGTGCCAGCAGTCCTTCAAAAAGACAGTCTGGAAACACCATATATTTT
TRBJ2-7,.,TRBV28,.,CASNSGPPEPYEQYF,TGTGCCAGCAATTCAGGTCCACCTGAACCCTACGAGCAGTACTTC
TRBJ1-1,many,TRBV6-4,.,CASSDAQGSEAFF,TGTGCCAGCAGTGACGCGCAGGGATCTGAAGCTTTCTTT
TRBJ1-1,few,TRBV9,.,CASSVALNTEAFF,TGTGCCAGCAGCGTAGCCTTGAACACTGAAGCTTTCTTT
TRBJ2-1,.,TRBV7-2,TRBD2,CASSLGSGRALTEQFF,TGTGCCAGCAGCTTAGGAAGCGGGAGAGCGCTTACTGAGCAGTTCTTC
TRBJ1-1,.,TRBV27,.,CASTGWGPNTEAFF,TGTGCCAGCACCGGTTGGGGCCCAAACACTGAAGCTTTCTTT
TRBJ1-2,few,TRBV6-5,.,CASRRDSYGYTF,TGTGCCAGCAGGAGGGACTCGTATGGCTACACCTTC
TRBJ2-2,few,TRBV28,.,CASSLVPTGELFF,TGTGCCAGCAGTTTAGTACCGACCGGGGAGCTGTTTTTT
TRBJ2-4,many,TRBV6-2/TRBV6-3,.,CASSSVPSGAKNIQYF,TGTGCCAGCAGTTCAGTACCTTCCGGTGCCAAAAACATTCAGTACTTC
TRBJ2-2,.,TRBV28,.,CASNMAELNTGELFF,TGTGCCAGCAATATGGCGGAATTGAACACCGGGGAGCTGTTTTTT
TRBJ1-1,.,TRBV29-1,TRBD1,CSAGGGQGDSEAFF,TGCAGCGCTGGAGGGGGACAGGGGGACTCTGAAGCTTTCTTT